The rows below give T cell receptor beta chains drawn from one sample of a study of stem cell transplantation in POMP-related autoinflammatory disease. TCRdb's table, derived via immunoSEQ multiplex PCR, lists solely in-frame clones and lacks some. This table has 7,500 to 10,000 clones, over 75% appearing once. The material sequenced was CD8+ T cells from PBMCs, taken after stem cell transplantation. All receptors derive from a human patient with POMP-related autoinflammation and immune dysregulation (PRAID). Some T cells may originate from the graft donor. Both conserved end residues are part of each CDR3. A D gene is named only where the DNA matches it firmly. Expanded clones are given a class, and other clones once, few, many or no size at all.

-,TRBV2,TRBJ2-5,TRBD1,TGTGCCAGCAGTGACGAGGACAGGGAGGTCCAAGAGACCCAGTACTTC,CASSDEDREVQETQYF
-,TRBV5-4,TRBJ1-4,-,TGTGCCAGCAAGATCGGGGGGCAGGGTAATGAAAAACTGTTTTTT,CASKIGGQGNEKLFF
-,TRBV7-9,TRBJ2-7,TRBD1,TGTGCCAGCAGCCCATGGGACAGCTATTACGAGCAGTACTTC,CASSPWDSYYEQYF
few,TRBV19,TRBJ2-3,-,TGTGCCAGTAGCCCCAACACGGGATTTAGCACAGATACGCAGTATTTT,CASSPNTGFSTDTQYF
-,TRBV5-4,TRBJ2-1,TRBD2,TGTGCCAGCAGCCCCGGGACTAGCGGTTACAATGAGCAGTTCTTC,CASSPGTSGYNEQFF
-,TRBV10-3,TRBJ2-1,TRBD2,TGTGCCATCGCCATTCCCCCACTAGCGGACACGAGCTCCTACAATGAGCAGTTCTTC,CAIAIPPLADTSSYNEQFF
-,TRBV13,TRBJ2-1,-,TGTGCCAGCAGCTTAGGCCTCAGGTGGAGCAATGAGCAGTTCTTC,CASSLGLRWSNEQFF
-,TRBV4-1,TRBJ1-6,TRBD1,TGCGCCAGCAGCCAACGACAGGGGAATTTTTCACCCCTCCACTTT,CASSQRQGNFSPLHF
-,TRBV28,TRBJ1-1,-,TGTGCCAGCAGCTCCCCTTGGAGGGACCGCACTGAAGCTTTCTTT,CASSSPWRDRTEAFF
-,TRBV27,TRBJ2-3,TRBD2,TGTGCCAGCAGTTACCTTCGGACTAGCGGGATTGTAGATACGCAGTATTTT,CASSYLRTSGIVDTQYF
-,TRBV19,TRBJ2-7,TRBD2,TGTGCCAGTAGTATAGCGGGAGGGAGCTCCTACGAGCAGTACTTC,CASSIAGGSSYEQYF
-,TRBV18,TRBJ2-3,-,TGTGCCAGCTCACCACCTTGGGGGGATACGCAGTATTTT,CASSPPWGDTQYF
-,TRBV6-2/TRBV6-3,TRBJ2-7,-,TGTGCCAGCAGTTACAGGGAATCCCACGAGCAGTACTTC,CASSYRESHEQYF
-,TRBV5-6,TRBJ2-7,-,TGTGCCAGCAGCTTCAGGACAGACTACTACGAGCAGTACTTC,CASSFRTDYYEQYF
-,TRBV10-2,TRBJ1-4,TRBD1,TGCGCCAGCAGTGTCTTGGACAGGGCCCATGAAAAACTGTTTTTT,CASSVLDRAHEKLFF
-,TRBV4-1,TRBJ1-5,-,TGCGCCAGCAGCCCCGAAGTGGTGCAAATTAAGGGCAATCAGCCCCAGCATTTT,CASSPEVVQIKGNQPQHF
few,TRBV28,TRBJ1-1,-,TGTGCCAGCAGTTTGTTTACCACTGAAGCTTTCTTT,CASSLFTTEAFF
-,TRBV7-2,TRBJ1-1,-,TGTGCCAGCAGCTTAGTGGATAAGGGCAGCACTGAAGCTTTCTTT,CASSLVDKGSTEAFF
-,TRBV28,TRBJ2-3,-,TGTGCCAGCAGTTTCGGAGTATCCAGCACAGATACGCAGTATTTT,CASSFGVSSTDTQYF
-,TRBV3-1/TRBV3-2,TRBJ2-1,TRBD2,TGTGCCAGCAGCCAAGACCGGTTAGCGGGAAGGGTTAATGAGCAGTTCTTC,CASSQDRLAGRVNEQFF
-,TRBV7-9,TRBJ1-1,TRBD1,TGTGCCGGGACGACAGGGGGCACTGAAGCTTTCTTT,CAGTTGGTEAFF
few,TRBV5-1,TRBJ2-7,TRBD1,TGCGCCAGCAGCTTGGAGATACGGGACAGGGTCCGCGAGCAGTACTTC,CASSLEIRDRVREQYF
-,TRBV12-3/TRBV12-4,TRBJ1-1,-,TGTGCCAGCAGTTTAAGGGTAGGCACTGAAGCTTTCTTT,CASSLRVGTEAFF
-,TRBV4-1,TRBJ2-7,TRBD1,TGCGCCAGCAGCCAAGAGGGACAGGGGGCCTCCGAGCAGTACTTC,CASSQEGQGASEQYF
-,TRBV13,TRBJ1-2,-,TGTGCCAGCAGCTTATTACAGGATGTCTCCGACTATGGCTACACCTTC,CASSLLQDVSDYGYTF
-,TRBV28,TRBJ2-1,-,TGTGCCAGCAGTTCGAGCAACTACAATGAGCAGTTCTTC,CASSSSNYNEQFF
-,TRBV6-6,TRBJ1-1,-,TGTGCCAGCAGTTATTTACAGGGCTGGATGAACACTGAAGCTTTCTTT,CASSYLQGWMNTEAFF
-,TRBV4-1,TRBJ2-6,TRBD2,TGCGCCAGCAGCCAAGAATCGAGCGGGAGTTCAGCCAACGTCCTGACTTTC,CASSQESSGSSANVLTF
-,TRBV4-1,TRBJ1-2,TRBD1,TGCGCCAGCAGCCAAGAGGCAGGGGGCGTCGACTATGGCTACACCTTC,CASSQEAGGVDYGYTF
few,TRBV29-1,TRBJ1-1,-,TGCAGCGCCGTACAGGAGAACACTGAAGCTTTCTTT,CSAVQENTEAFF
-,TRBV4-1,TRBJ1-2,-,TGCGCCAGCAACTCTCTCTATGGCTACACCTTC,CASNSLYGYTF
-,TRBV12-3/TRBV12-4,TRBJ2-6,-,TGTGCCAGCAGCCATGGGGCCAACGTCCTGACTTTC,CASSHGANVLTF
once,TRBV9,TRBJ2-2,TRBD2,TGTGCCAGCAGCGTCTCAAGGGTGCGGGAGGTATCTTCCGGGGAGCTGTTTTTT,CASSVSRVREVSSGELFF
-,TRBV28,TRBJ1-1,-,TGTGCCAGCAGTTTTAGTAGGAACACTGAAGCTTTCTTT,CASSFSRNTEAFF
once,TRBV7-9,TRBJ2-5,-,TGTGCCAGCGGGTCGTACCAAGAGACCCAGTACTTC,CASGSYQETQYF
-,TRBV30,TRBJ1-4,TRBD1,TGTGCCTGGAGTGTTGGGACAGGGGTTGAAAAACTGTTTTTT,CAWSVGTGVEKLFF
-,TRBV11-3,TRBJ2-1,-,TGTGCCACGATAGGGGCTTCATTTTACAATGAGCAGTTCTTC,CATIGASFYNEQFF
-,TRBV4-1,TRBJ2-5,TRBD2,TGCGCCAGCAGCCGAGGAGGGGACTATCAAGAGACCCAGTACTTC,CASSRGGDYQETQYF
-,TRBV18,TRBJ2-3,-,TGTGCCAGCTCACCAGCCCCCCTCGCCCCAGATACGCAGTATTTT,CASSPAPLAPDTQYF
-,TRBV19,TRBJ2-1,TRBD2,TGTGCCAGTAGTATAGCAGCGGGAGGGTACAATGAGCAGTTCTTC,CASSIAAGGYNEQFF
-,TRBV19,TRBJ2-1,TRBD2,TGTGCCAGTATCCCGACCGTAGCGGGACCCTCCTACAATGAGCAGTTCTTC,CASIPTVAGPSYNEQFF
-,TRBV13,TRBJ2-3,TRBD2,TGTGCCAGCAGCATGCCGGGACTAGCGGCCACAGATACGCAGTATTTT,CASSMPGLAATDTQYF
few,TRBV2,TRBJ2-7,-,TGTGCCAGCAGTGATAGCCTAATAGGAGAGCAGTACTTC,CASSDSLIGEQYF
-,TRBV3-1/TRBV3-2,TRBJ2-7,-,TGTGCCAGCAGCCAAGGGACCGCCAGCTCCTACGAGCAGTACTTC,CASSQGTASSYEQYF